A selection of T cell receptor beta chains follows, all from one sample in a study of T cell responses to AZD1222 COVID-19 vaccine. Sequenced by immunoSEQ multiplex PCR; TCRdb stores in-frame clones only, minus some. Altogether tens of thousands of clones are present, roughly 80% being singletons, with the ten largest covering roughly 50%. This sample comprised peripheral blood, obtained 28 days after the second AZD1222 dose. The receptor set was obtained from an adult who received the AZD1222 COVID-19 vaccine. Each CDR3 is given with its conserved first and last residue. Fields, in order: V gene, clone size, D gene, J gene, CDR3 DNA, CDR3 protein. A D gene is named only where the DNA matches it firmly. Clone sizes are given selectively: once, few, many, or a class where the clone is expanded.

TRBV28	NA	NA	TRBJ2-1	TGTGCCAGCAGTGGTGGGAGGACATACAATGAGCAGTTCTTC	CASSGGRTYNEQFF
TRBV19	NA	NA	TRBJ1-5	TGTGCCAGTAGTAACCGGGTCCTAAATCAGCCCCAGCATTTT	CASSNRVLNQPQHF
TRBV2	NA	TRBD2	TRBJ2-7	TGTGCCAGCAGTGAAGCAGGGACTAGCGGGACCGGCGAGCAGTACTTC	CASSEAGTSGTGEQYF
TRBV7-9	NA	TRBD1	TRBJ1-1	TGTGCCAGCAGCTTAGGACAGGGGTTTGCTGAAGCTTTCTTT	CASSLGQGFAEAFF
TRBV4-3	NA	NA	TRBJ1-2	TGCGCCAGCAGCCAAGAACAGAAAACAAACTATGGCTACACCTTC	CASSQEQKTNYGYTF
TRBV20-1	NA	NA	TRBJ1-2	TGCAGTGCTAGTACTTCCACCATTGGCCGTGGCTACACCTTC	CSASTSTIGRGYTF
TRBV2	NA	NA	TRBJ2-3	TGTGCCAGCACCCCCCTTGTGCGATCAACTAGCACAGATACGCAGTATTTT	CASTPLVRSTSTDTQYF
TRBV6-2/TRBV6-3	NA	NA	TRBJ1-6	TGTGCCAGCAGCTCCACAGGGTCTGCCCTCTCACCCCTCCACTTT	CASSSTGSALSPLHF
TRBV28	few	NA	TRBJ2-1	TGTGCCAGCAGGCGGGACATGACCTACAATGAGCAGTTCTTC	CASRRDMTYNEQFF
TRBV28	NA	NA	TRBJ2-1	TGTGCCAGCAGGGGGGGACTGTTCAATGAGCAGTTCTTC	CASRGGLFNEQFF
TRBV28	few	NA	TRBJ1-2	TGTGCCAGCAACGATAACCTGGGGCGGAACTATGGCTACACCTTC	CASNDNLGRNYGYTF
TRBV2	NA	TRBD2	TRBJ2-3	TGTGCCAGCAGAGGATTTAGCGGGGGGCCCCAGACTAGCACAGATACGCAGTATTTT	CASRGFSGGPQTSTDTQYF
TRBV5-5	few	NA	TRBJ2-7	TGTGCCAGCAGCACGGACAGATCCTACGAGCAGTACTTC	CASSTDRSYEQYF
TRBV4-3	NA	NA	TRBJ1-5	TGCGCCAGCAGCCCCTTTTACAGTAGCAATCAGCCCCAGCATTTT	CASSPFYSSNQPQHF
TRBV5-4	few	NA	TRBJ1-1	TGTGCCAGCAGCTTCGGGGACTCTGAAGCTTTCTTT	CASSFGDSEAFF
TRBV5-5	NA	NA	TRBJ2-7	TGTGCCAGCAGCTTATCGCGGGGGCTCGAGCAGTACTTC	CASSLSRGLEQYF
TRBV7-3	NA	NA	TRBJ2-1	TGTGCCAGCAGCTTGGGGCGGAATGAGCAGTTCTTC	CASSLGRNEQFF
TRBV7-2	NA	NA	TRBJ2-7	TGTGCCAGCAGCTTTTTGGGGGGTCCTGAGGGGCAGTACTTC	CASSFLGGPEGQYF
TRBV28	NA	TRBD1	TRBJ1-4	TGTGCCAGCAGGCTGCAGGGGGCGGGTGAAAAACTGTTTTTT	CASRLQGAGEKLFF
TRBV6-5	NA	NA	TRBJ1-1	TGTGTCTCAGTTAACGCCGGGACGTTGAACACTGAAGCTTTCTTT	CVSVNAGTLNTEAFF
TRBV7-2	medium-sized	NA	TRBJ2-7	TGTGCCAGCAGCTTAGGGGGGGGCGGTCTTGGGCAGTACTTC	CASSLGGGGLGQYF
TRBV24-1	NA	NA	TRBJ1-2	TGTGCCACCAGTGATTTGGCAGGGAACTATGGCTACACCTTC	CATSDLAGNYGYTF
TRBV3-1/TRBV3-2	few	NA	TRBJ2-7	TGTGCCAGCAGCCAGGTGAGGTCCTCCTACGAGCAGTACTTC	CASSQVRSSYEQYF
TRBV10-3	NA	NA	TRBJ1-2	TGTGCCATCAGTGGCCAGGGTGGCCTGAATAACTATGGCTACACCTTC	CAISGQGGLNNYGYTF
TRBV27	NA	TRBD1	TRBJ2-2	TGTGCCAGCAGTACGCCTCCGGGACAGGGGTACACCGGGGAGCTGTTTTTT	CASSTPPGQGYTGELFF
TRBV19	NA	TRBD1	TRBJ2-2	TGTGCCAGTAGATTCGGACAGGGCGGCACCGGGGAGCTGTTTTTT	CASRFGQGGTGELFF
TRBV20-1	NA	NA	TRBJ2-7	TGCAGTGCTAGGGGCTTCTACGAGCAGTACTTC	CSARGFYEQYF
TRBV19	NA	NA	TRBJ2-1	TGTGCCAGTAGTAGCGATATTACCTACAATGAGCAGTTCTTC	CASSSDITYNEQFF
TRBV19	NA	TRBD1	TRBJ1-2	TGTGCCAGTAGAGACAGGGGGCATGATGGCTACACCTTC	CASRDRGHDGYTF
TRBV30	NA	NA	TRBJ2-3	TGTGCCTGGACCCGGCCCTCCGGCTTGCGCACAGATACGCAGTATTTT	CAWTRPSGLRTDTQYF
TRBV7-6	NA	NA	TRBJ2-6	TGTGCCAGCAGCTTAGGGGCGTACAACGAGGCTGGGGCCAACGTCCTGACTTTC	CASSLGAYNEAGANVLTF
TRBV28	NA	NA	TRBJ1-1	TGTGCCGGATCGAGGGAGGAGAACACTGAAGCTTTCTTT	CAGSREENTEAFF
TRBV6-4	NA	NA	TRBJ1-6	TGTGCCAGCTCCAGACAGTTTGGAAATTCACCCCTCCACTTT	CASSRQFGNSPLHF
TRBV9	many	TRBD1	TRBJ1-3	TGTGCCAGCAGCGAGACAGGGGGCATGGAAAACACCATATATTTT	CASSETGGMENTIYF
TRBV6-5	NA	NA	TRBJ2-7	TGTGCCAGCAGTTACGGAGGGGGGGTACGCTCCTACGAGCAGTACTTC	CASSYGGGVRSYEQYF
TRBV19	NA	NA	TRBJ2-2	TGTGCCAGTCGGCAGGGCGGTCCCGGGGAGCTGTTTTTT	CASRQGGPGELFF
TRBV29-1	few	NA	TRBJ2-6	TGCAGCGTTGAGGGCGGTGCTGGGGCCAACGTCCTGACTTTC	CSVEGGAGANVLTF
TRBV5-8	few	TRBD1	TRBJ2-7	TGTGCCAGCAGCTTTAGGACAGGAAGTTACGAGCAGTACTTC	CASSFRTGSYEQYF
TRBV19	few	NA	TRBJ2-5	TGTGCCAGTAGTAGCGGCCAAGAGACCCAGTACTTC	CASSSGQETQYF
TRBV7-2	few	TRBD2	TRBJ2-1	TGTGCCAGCAGGCCTAGGACTAGCCCATACAATGAGCAGTTCTTC	CASRPRTSPYNEQFF
TRBV7-2	NA	TRBD1	TRBJ2-3	TGTGCCAGCAAACAGGGGGCAGGGGAAAATACGCAGTATTTT	CASKQGAGENTQYF
TRBV28	NA	TRBD2	TRBJ2-7	TGTGCCAGCATACCTAGGGGAGGGTACTACGAGCAGTACTTC	CASIPRGGYYEQYF
TRBV24-1	NA	NA	TRBJ2-1	TGTGCCACCAGTGAGCGACAGGACTTCTACAATGAGCAGTTCTTC	CATSERQDFYNEQFF
TRBV7-3	NA	NA	TRBJ1-1	TGTGCCAGCAGCTTATCAGACACTAACACTGAAGCTTTCTTT	CASSLSDTNTEAFF
TRBV6-5	NA	NA	TRBJ1-2	TGTGCCAGCAGTTTACCGGGGTTGGATGGCTACACCTTC	CASSLPGLDGYTF
TRBV7-9	once	NA	TRBJ1-2	TGTGCCAGCAGCCGGACAGAGAGTGGCTACACCTTC	CASSRTESGYTF
TRBV18	NA	TRBD1	TRBJ2-2	TGTGCCAGCTCACCAGACAGGGTTGGCGGGGAGCTGTTTTTT	CASSPDRVGGELFF
TRBV6-5	NA	NA	TRBJ2-3	TGTGCCAGCAGTTATCTCACGAACACAGATACGCAGTATTTT	CASSYLTNTDTQYF
TRBV18	NA	NA	TRBJ2-3	TGTGCCAGCTCACCACCGACTAGCACAGATACGCAGTATTTT	CASSPPTSTDTQYF
TRBV5-6	NA	NA	TRBJ1-5	TGTGCCAGCAGCTTGGAGGGATTGGGCAATCAGCCCCAGCATTTT	CASSLEGLGNQPQHF
TRBV12-3/TRBV12-4	NA	NA	TRBJ2-1	TGTGCCAGCAGTAGACAGGAATACGAGCAGTTCTTC	CASSRQEYEQFF